This T cell receptor beta chain was recorded in a study of blood T cell repertoires in COVID-19. Background on the study: Samples of COVID-19 (acute and convalescent) were obtained from the United States, Italy and Spain. T cells, B-cell-depleted T cells, or PBMCs provided the cDNA or gDNA that served as material.

CDR1 and CDR2 from the germline V gene are SGHAT and FQNNGV. The CDR3 consists of 16 residues. Germline trimming cut 5 bases from V and 0 bases from J; bases unmatched to any gene: 8. Enrollment of patients from Seattle took place during active infection, with longitudinal follow-up. The data were produced by immunoSEQ multiplex PCR, yet TCRdb's version contains in-frame clones alone and is incomplete. The table shows about 180,000 clones, with around 82% occurring only once. Specimen: peripheral blood. The chain carries TRBV11-2 and TRBJ1-1; 8 bases line up with TRBD1. The TCR comes from an elderly man with COVID-19, enrolled during active disease. The CDR3 nucleotides are TGTGCCAGCAGCACCCCAGGGGGCTCGATGAACACTGAAGCTTTCTTT. This gives the protein CASSTPGGSMNTEAFF.